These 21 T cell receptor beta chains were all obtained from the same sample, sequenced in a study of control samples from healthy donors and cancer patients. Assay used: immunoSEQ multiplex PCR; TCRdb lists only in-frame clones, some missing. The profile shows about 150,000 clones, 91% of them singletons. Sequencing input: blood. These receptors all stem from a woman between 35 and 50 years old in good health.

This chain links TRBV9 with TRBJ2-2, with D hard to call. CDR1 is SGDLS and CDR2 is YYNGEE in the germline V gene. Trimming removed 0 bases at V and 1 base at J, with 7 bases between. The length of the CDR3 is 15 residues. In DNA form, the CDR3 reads TGTGCCAGCAGCGTAGGGTTGGAGAACACCGGGGAGCTGTTTTTT. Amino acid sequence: CASSVGLENTGELFF.

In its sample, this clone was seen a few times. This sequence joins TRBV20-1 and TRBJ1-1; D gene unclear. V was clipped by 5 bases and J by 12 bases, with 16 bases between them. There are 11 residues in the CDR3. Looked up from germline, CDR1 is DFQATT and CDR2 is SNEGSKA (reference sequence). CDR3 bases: TGCAGTGCTCCCCTGATTATGAGGTCTTTCTTT. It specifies CSAPLIMRSFF.

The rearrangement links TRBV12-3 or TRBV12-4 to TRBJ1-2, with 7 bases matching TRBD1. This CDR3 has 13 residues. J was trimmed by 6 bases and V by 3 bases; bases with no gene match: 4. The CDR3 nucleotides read TGTGCCAGCAGTTTGACAGGGTTAAATGGCTACACCTTC. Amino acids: CASSLTGLNGYTF.

The CDR3 protein is CATSRDLGDPGETQYF. The CDR3, as DNA: TGTGCCACCAGCAGAGATCTAGGGGACCCGGGGGAGACCCAGTACTTC. The V gene is TRBV15, the J gene TRBJ2-5; D is possibly TRBD1 or TRBD2 (5 bases each). Germline CDR1 LNHNV, CDR2 YYDKDF (reference sequence). Trimming shortened V by 0 bases and J by 5 bases, and 16 bases separated the two germline ends. The CDR3 has 16 residues.

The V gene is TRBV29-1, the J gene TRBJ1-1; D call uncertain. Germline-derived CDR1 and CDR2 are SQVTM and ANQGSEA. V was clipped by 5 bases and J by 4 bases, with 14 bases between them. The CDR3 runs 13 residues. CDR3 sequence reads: CSVRRANGTEAFF. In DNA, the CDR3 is TGCAGCGTTCGACGGGCCAACGGCACTGAAGCTTTCTTT.

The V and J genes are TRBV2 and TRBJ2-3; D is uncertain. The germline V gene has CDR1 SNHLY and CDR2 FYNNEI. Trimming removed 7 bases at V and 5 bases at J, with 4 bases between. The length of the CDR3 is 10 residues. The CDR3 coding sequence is TGTGCCAGCACGAGAGATACGCAGTATTTT. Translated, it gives CASTRDTQYF.

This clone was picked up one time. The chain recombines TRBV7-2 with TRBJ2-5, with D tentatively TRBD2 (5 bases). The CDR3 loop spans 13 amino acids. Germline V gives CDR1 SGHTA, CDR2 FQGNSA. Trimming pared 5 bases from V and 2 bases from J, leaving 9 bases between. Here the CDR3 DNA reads TGTGCCAGCAGCAGGTCGGGGCAAGAGACCCAGTACTTC. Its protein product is CASSRSGQETQYF.

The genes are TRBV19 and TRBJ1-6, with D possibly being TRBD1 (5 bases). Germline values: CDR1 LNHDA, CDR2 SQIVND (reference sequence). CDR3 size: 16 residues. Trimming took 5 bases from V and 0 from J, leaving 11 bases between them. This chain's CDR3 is CASSLQESSYNSPLHF. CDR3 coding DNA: TGTGCCAGTAGTTTACAGGAGAGCTCCTATAATTCACCCCTCCACTTT.

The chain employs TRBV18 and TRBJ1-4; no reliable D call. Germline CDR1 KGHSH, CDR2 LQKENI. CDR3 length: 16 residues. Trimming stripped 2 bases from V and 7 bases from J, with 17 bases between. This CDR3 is CASSPIRRDSIEKLFF. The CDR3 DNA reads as TGTGCCAGCTCACCAATTAGGAGGGATAGTATTGAAAAACTGTTTTTT.

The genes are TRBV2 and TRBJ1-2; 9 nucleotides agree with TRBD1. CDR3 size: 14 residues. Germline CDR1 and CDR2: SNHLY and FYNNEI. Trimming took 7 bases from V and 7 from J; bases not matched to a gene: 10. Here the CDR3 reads CASTRTGGPSGYTF. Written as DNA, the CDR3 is TGTGCCAGCACCCGAACAGGGGGCCCTTCTGGCTACACCTTC.

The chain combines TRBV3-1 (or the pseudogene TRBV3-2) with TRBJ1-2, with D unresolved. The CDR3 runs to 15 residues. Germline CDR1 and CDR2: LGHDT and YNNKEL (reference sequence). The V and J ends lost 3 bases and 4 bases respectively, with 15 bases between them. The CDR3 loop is CASSHSVALGYGYTF. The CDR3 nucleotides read TGTGCCAGCAGCCATTCTGTGGCGCTGGGCTATGGCTACACCTTC.

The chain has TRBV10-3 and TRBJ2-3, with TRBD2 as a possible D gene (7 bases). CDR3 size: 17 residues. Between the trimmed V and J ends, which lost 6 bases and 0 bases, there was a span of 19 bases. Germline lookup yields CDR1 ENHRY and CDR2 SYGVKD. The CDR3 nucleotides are TGTGCCATCAGGCACAAGGGGCGGGGGCATAGCACAGATACGCAGTATTTT. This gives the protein CAIRHKGRGHSTDTQYF.

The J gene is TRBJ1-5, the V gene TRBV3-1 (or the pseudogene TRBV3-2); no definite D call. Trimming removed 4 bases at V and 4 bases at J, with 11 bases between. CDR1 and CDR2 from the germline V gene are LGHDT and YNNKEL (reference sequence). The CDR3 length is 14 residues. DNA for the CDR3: TGTGCCAGCAGCCCCACCCCCCAAAATCAGCCCCAGCATTTT. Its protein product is CASSPTPQNQPQHF.

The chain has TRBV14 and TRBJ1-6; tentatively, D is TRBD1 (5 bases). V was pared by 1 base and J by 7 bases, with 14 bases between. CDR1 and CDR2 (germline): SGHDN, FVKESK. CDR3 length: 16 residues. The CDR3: CASSQGGDSWNSPLHF. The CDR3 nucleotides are TGTGCCAGCAGCCAAGGCGGGGACTCGTGGAATTCACCCCTCCACTTT.

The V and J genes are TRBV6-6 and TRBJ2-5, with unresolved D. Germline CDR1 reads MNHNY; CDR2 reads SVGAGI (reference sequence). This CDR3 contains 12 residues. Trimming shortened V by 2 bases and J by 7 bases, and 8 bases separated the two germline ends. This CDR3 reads CASSYLSRTQYF. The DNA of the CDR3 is TGTGCCAGCAGTTACCTTAGCAGGACCCAGTACTTC.

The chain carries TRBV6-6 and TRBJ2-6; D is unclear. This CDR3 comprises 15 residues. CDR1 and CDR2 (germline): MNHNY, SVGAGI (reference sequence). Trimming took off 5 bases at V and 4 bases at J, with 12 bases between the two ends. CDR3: CASSLSYGGANVLTF. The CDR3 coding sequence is TGTGCCAGCAGTCTCTCATACGGGGGGGCCAACGTCCTGACTTTC.

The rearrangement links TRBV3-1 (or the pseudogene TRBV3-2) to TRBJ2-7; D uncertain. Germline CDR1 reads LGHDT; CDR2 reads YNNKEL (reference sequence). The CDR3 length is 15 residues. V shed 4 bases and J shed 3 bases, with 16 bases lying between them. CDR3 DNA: TGTGCCAGCAGCCCAATCCCGTGGCAGAACTACGAGCAGTACTTC. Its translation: CASSPIPWQNYEQYF.

DNA for the CDR3: TGTGCCAGCAGTTCAGGGGGCGCGCCAAGCACTGAAGCTTTCTTT. This codes for CASSSGGAPSTEAFF. The V gene is TRBV6-5, the J gene TRBJ1-1, with 8 bases identical to TRBD1. CDR1 is MNHEY, CDR2 SVGAGI, per germline. The length of the CDR3 is 15 residues. V gave up 4 bases and J gave up 4 bases; unmatched junction bases: 8.

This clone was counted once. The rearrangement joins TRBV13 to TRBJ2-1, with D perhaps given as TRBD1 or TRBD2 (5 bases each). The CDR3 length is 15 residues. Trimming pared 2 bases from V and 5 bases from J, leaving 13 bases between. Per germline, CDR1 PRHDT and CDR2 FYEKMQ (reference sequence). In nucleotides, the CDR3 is TGTGCCAGCAGCTTATGGGGGATTGGAGACAATGAGCAGTTCTTC. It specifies CASSLWGIGDNEQFF.

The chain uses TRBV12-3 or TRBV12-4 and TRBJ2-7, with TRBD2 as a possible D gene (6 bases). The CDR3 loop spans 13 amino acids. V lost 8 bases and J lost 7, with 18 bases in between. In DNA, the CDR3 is TGTGCCAGCGGGGGGTCATCCTACTTGGAGCAGTACTTC. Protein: CASGGSSYLEQYF.

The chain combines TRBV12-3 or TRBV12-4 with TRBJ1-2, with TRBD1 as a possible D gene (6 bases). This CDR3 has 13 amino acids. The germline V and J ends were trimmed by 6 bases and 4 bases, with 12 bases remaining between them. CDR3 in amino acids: CASRQDRSYGYTF. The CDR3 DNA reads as TGTGCCAGCAGACAAGACAGGTCCTATGGCTACACCTTC.